This T cell receptor beta chain was sequenced for a study of technical replicates of blood from a few donors. Assay used: immunoSEQ multiplex PCR; TCRdb lists only in-frame clones, some missing. The top ten clones hold approximately 0.4% of a sample with tens of thousands of clones, around 94% of them seen once. This clone has a handful of counts. The CDR3 consists of 12 residues. V was trimmed by 2 bases and J by 7 bases, leaving 11 bases between them. Germline V gene lookup returns CDR1 GTSNPN and CDR2 SVGIG (reference sequence). Sequencing used T cells isolated from PBMCs. This TCR was sampled from a human donor in good health. This sequence joins TRBV30 and TRBJ1-1; D perhaps matches TRBD1 (5 bases). The CDR3 protein is CAWSRRASEAFF. CDR3 bases: TGTGCCTGGAGTCGCAGGGCTAGTGAAGCTTTCTTT.